This TCR beta chain was obtained from a study of cytomegalovirus exposure and HLA in healthy donors. PCR used 60 Vbeta primers and 13 Jbeta primers. This table comes from immunoSEQ multiplex PCR, and its TCRdb copy is limited to in-frame clones, with some not included. The sample includes about 210,000 clones, about three quarters of them seen just once. Germline V gene lookup returns CDR1 SGHDN and CDR2 FVKESK. The CDR3 extends over 17 amino acids. V gave up 0 bases and J gave up 4 bases, with 19 bases separating them. The V call is TRBV14, the J call TRBJ2-7; unclear D gene. The TCR originated in a male donor in good health and CMV-seronegative. The sequenced sample consisted of PBMCs. In DNA, the CDR3 is TGTGCCAGCAGCCAAGATGGATTGGGTAGCCTGCGATACGAGCAGTACTTC. It yields the protein CASSQDGLGSLRYEQYF.